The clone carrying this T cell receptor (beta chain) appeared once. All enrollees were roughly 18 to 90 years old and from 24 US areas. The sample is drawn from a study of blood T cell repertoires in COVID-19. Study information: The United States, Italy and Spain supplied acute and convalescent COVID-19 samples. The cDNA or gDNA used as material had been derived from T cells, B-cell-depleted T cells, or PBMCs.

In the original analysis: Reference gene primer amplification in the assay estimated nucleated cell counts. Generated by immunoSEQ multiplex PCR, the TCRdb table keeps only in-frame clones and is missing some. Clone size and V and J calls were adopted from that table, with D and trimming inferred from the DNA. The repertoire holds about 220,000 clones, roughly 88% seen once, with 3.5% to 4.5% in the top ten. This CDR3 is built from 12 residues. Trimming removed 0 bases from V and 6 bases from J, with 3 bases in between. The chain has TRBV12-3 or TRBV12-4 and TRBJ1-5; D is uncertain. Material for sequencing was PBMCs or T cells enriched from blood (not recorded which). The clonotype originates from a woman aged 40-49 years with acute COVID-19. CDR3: CASSLALQPQHF. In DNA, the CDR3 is TGTGCCAGCAGTTTAGCCCTTCAGCCCCAGCATTTT.